One and the same sample provided the 18 T cell receptor beta chains below, sequenced in a study of technical replicates of blood from four donors (dated by TCRdb to the late 2010s). Preparation of the library involved the immunoSEQ multiplex PCR assay. Here the immuneACCESS table is served through TCRdb, limited to in-frame sequences with V and J called. Missing clones are a known gap in these copies; in checked studies unresolved V genes cover under half, and the rest lacks a known reason. Recorded for this sample are about 76,000 clones; nearly 98% of them occurred a single time. Together, the top ten hold approximately 0.2% of the sample. Sequencing used T cells isolated from PBMCs. Receptor source: a human donor in good health.

This chain joins TRBV5-1 and TRBJ1-4; 8 nucleotides agree with TRBD1. Germline V gene sequence: CDR1 SGHRS, CDR2 YFSETQ. V was clipped by 4 bases and J by 8 bases; unmatched bases: 13. The CDR3 consists of 16 residues. CDR3 amino acids: CASSQGQAFEGEKLFF. Written as DNA, the CDR3 is TGCGCCAGCAGCCAGGGACAGGCCTTTGAGGGGGAAAAACTGTTTTTT.

The rearrangement uses TRBV7-6 and TRBJ2-7, with D tentatively TRBD1 (5 bases). V shed 5 bases and J shed 4 bases, with 15 bases lying between them. The CDR3 spans 14 residues. CDR1 SGHVS and CDR2 FNYEAQ come from the germline V gene. The CDR3 here is CASSPVLGQYEQYF. The CDR3, as DNA: TGTGCCAGCAGCCCCGTCTTGGGGCAATACGAGCAGTACTTC.

This chain joins TRBV29-1 and TRBJ1-5; D is ambiguous. V was trimmed by 4 bases and J by 6 bases, leaving 19 bases between them. The V gene's germline CDR1 is SQVTM and CDR2 ANQGSEA. The CDR3 spans 15 residues. The CDR3 bases are TGCAGCGTTGTCTCCGGTGGAGGTATCGGTCAGCCCCAGCATTTT. It is translated as CSVVSGGGIGQPQHF.

The V call is TRBV19, the J call TRBJ1-2; D is perhaps TRBD1 (6 bases). Germline V gene data show CDR1 as LNHDA and CDR2 as SQIVND (reference sequence). Trimming took off 7 bases at V and 4 bases at J, with 13 bases between the two ends. This CDR3 is 13 amino acids long. CDR3 in amino acids: CASNTGIRYGYTF. The CDR3 DNA follows: TGTGCCAGTAATACAGGGATCCGCTATGGCTACACCTTC. Together with reference TRBV19 and TRBJ1-2, the CDR3 gives the full variable domain: DGGITQSPKYLFRKEGQNVTLSCEQNLNHDAMYWYRQDPGQGLRLIYYSQIVNDFQKGDIAEGYSVSREKKESFPLTVTSAQKNPTAFYLCASNTGIRYGYTFGSGTRLTVV.

The gene calls are TRBV11-3 and TRBJ2-1; 7 nucleotides line up with TRBD2. Germline V CDR1 and CDR2: SGHNT, YENEEA. Losses at the gene ends were 4 bases for V and 15 bases for J; bases not matched to a gene: 6. The CDR3 length is 11 residues. CDR3 in amino acids: CASSYAGVMFF. The CDR3, as DNA: TGTGCCAGCAGCTATGCGGGGGTCATGTTCTTC.

This clone was counted once. The CDR3 DNA follows: TGTGCCAGCTTACGGGAAGGATCCACCTACGAGCAGTACTTC. This sequence encodes CASLREGSTYEQYF. V is TRBV18 and J is TRBJ2-7; possibly TRBD2 for D (5 bases). Trimming removed 7 bases at V and 2 bases at J, with 15 bases between. Germline CDR1 reads KGHSH; CDR2 reads LQKENI. This CDR3 spans 14 amino acids.

V usage is TRBV5-1 and J usage is TRBJ2-3, with D tentatively TRBD2 (6 bases). The CDR3 has 15 residues. V gave up 0 bases and J gave up 0 bases, with 8 bases separating them. Germline loops: CDR1 SGHRS, CDR2 YFSETQ. CDR3 in DNA: TGCGCCAGCAGCTTGGTGGCGGGGAGCACAGATACGCAGTATTTT. Encoded protein: CASSLVAGSTDTQYF.

V gene TRBV2 combines with J gene TRBJ2-5; TRBD2 aligns across 11 bases. Germline CDR1 and CDR2: SNHLY and FYNNEI. CDR3 length: 14 residues. V dropped 7 bases and J dropped 3; count of bases not matched to a gene: 4. The CDR3 here is CASIAGGLEETQYF. In DNA, the CDR3 is TGTGCCAGCATAGCGGGGGGGCTCGAAGAGACCCAGTACTTC. The whole variable domain, filled in from reference TRBV2 and TRBJ2-5, reads EPEVTQTPSHQVTQMGQEVILRCVPISNHLYFYWYRQILGQKVEFLVSFYNNEISEKSEIFDDQFSVERPDGSNFTLKIRSTKLEDSAMYFCASIAGGLEETQYFGPGTRLLVL.

The V and J genes are TRBV28 and TRBJ2-3, with no clear D. This CDR3 comprises 16 residues. V was shortened by 4 bases and J by 0 bases, with 14 bases between the two germline ends. The V gene's germline CDR1 is MDHEN and CDR2 SYDVKM. CDR3 residues: CASSYEVWASTDTQYF. As DNA, the CDR3 is TGTGCCAGCAGTTATGAAGTCTGGGCTAGCACAGATACGCAGTATTTT.

This clone has a single count. The chain combines TRBV7-2 with TRBJ2-1, with TRBD2 identical over 11 bases. Looked up from germline, CDR1 is SGHTA and CDR2 is FQGNSA. The CDR3 consists of 16 residues. Unmatched junction bases numbered 5, after V lost 1 base and J lost 6 bases. The CDR3 DNA follows: TGTGCCAGCAGCTTAGTGGCTAGCGGGGGGTCCAATGAGCAGTTCTTC. Residues: CASSLVASGGSNEQFF.

The chain has TRBV10-1 and TRBJ2-7, with D possibly matching TRBD1 (5 bases). The V gene lost 2 bases and the J gene lost 2 bases, with 7 bases spanning the gap. This CDR3 comprises 13 residues. Germline loops: CDR1 WNHNN, CDR2 SYGVQD (reference sequence). This CDR3 reads CASSEQGPYEQYF. The CDR3 DNA reads as TGCGCCAGCAGTGAGCAGGGCCCCTACGAGCAGTACTTC.

This clone has a single count. V and J are TRBV7-3 and TRBJ2-3, with 12 bases fitting TRBD2. With 0 bases clipped from V and 2 bases from J, the junction kept 15 bases outside the gene matches. This CDR3 region has 21 residues. The germline V gene has CDR1 SGHTA and CDR2 FQGTGA. CDR3 amino acids: CASSLTPLTSGGTSITDTQYF. The CDR3 nucleotides read TGTGCCAGCAGCTTAACGCCCTTAACTAGCGGGGGGACCTCTATCACAGATACGCAGTATTTT.

This clone was seen a few times. The chain is built from TRBV9 and TRBJ1-2; perhaps TRBD1 as D (6 bases). V gave up 4 bases and J gave up 8 bases, with 21 bases separating them. In germline, CDR1 is SGDLS, CDR2 YYNGEE. This CDR3 spans 15 amino acids. DNA of the CDR3: TGTGCCAGCAGCTCTCGACCGAATACAGGGAGCGGCTACACCTTC. This codes for CASSSRPNTGSGYTF.

The rearrangement uses TRBV7-8 and TRBJ1-6; 8 bases match TRBD1. Germline values: CDR1 SGHVS, CDR2 FQNEAQ. The CDR3 totals 14 residues. V lost 4 bases to trimming and J lost 9 bases; unmatched junction nucleotides: 5. The CDR3 coding sequence is TGTGCCAGCAGCTGGGACAGGCAAGCTTCACCCCTCCACTTT. It is translated as CASSWDRQASPLHF.

This sequence joins TRBV4-1 and TRBJ1-5, with 11 bases fitting TRBD1. V lost 8 bases, J lost 5 bases, and 14 bases stayed unmatched. Germline lookup yields CDR1 MGHRA and CDR2 YSYEKL. This CDR3 comprises 17 residues. DNA of the CDR3: TGCGCCAGCTCTAGGACAGGGGGCAACTTTCGTGATCAGCCCCAGCATTTT. Protein sequence: CASSRTGGNFRDQPQHF.

This clone occurred once. The gene calls are TRBV2 and TRBJ2-7; tentatively, D is TRBD2 (5 bases). CDR3 length equals 14 residues. Germline CDR1 SNHLY, CDR2 FYNNEI. V was shortened by 1 base and J by 6 bases, with 13 bases between the two germline ends. The CDR3: CASSEGRRQTEQYF. The CDR3 bases are TGTGCCAGCAGTGAAGGTAGGAGGCAGACCGAGCAGTACTTC.

The chain joins TRBV5-1 to TRBJ1-5, with D possibly matching TRBD1 (5 bases). Trimming took 4 bases from V and 2 from J, leaving 7 bases between them. This CDR3 spans 13 amino acids. The germline V gene has CDR1 SGHRS and CDR2 YFSETQ. CDR3 residues: CASSTGGNQPQHF. CDR3 bases: TGCGCCAGCAGCACGGGGGGCAATCAGCCCCAGCATTTT.

The chain employs TRBV29-1 and TRBJ2-1; possibly TRBD2 for D (6 bases). CDR1 is SQVTM and CDR2 is ANQGSEA in the germline V gene. V was trimmed by 1 base and J by 5 bases, leaving 15 bases between them. The CDR3 totals 15 residues. The CDR3 region is CSVEAGLGINNEQFF. CDR3 bases: TGCAGCGTTGAAGCGGGACTGGGGATTAACAATGAGCAGTTCTTC.